One TCR beta chain is described in this entry. The data belong to a study of CD8 T cells in Susac syndrome. It was treatment-naive patients with stable or active relapsing-remitting disease who made up the multiple sclerosis controls. RNA totalling about 0.45 to 1 ug underwent reverse transcription with random hexamers. TCR beta CDR3 was amplified by immunoSEQ multiplex PCR. This amplification extended across 54 Vbeta and 13 Jbeta segments. TCRdb reprocessed the immunoSEQ multiplex PCR reads with MiXCR, giving one entry per CDR3 protein. The profile shows approximately 210,000 distinct CDR3 sequences, about 96% of them singletons. The V end was cut by 6 bases, the J end by 2 bases, with 20 bases between. Germline V CDR1 and CDR2: MGHDK, SYGVNS. The CDR3 sequence is 17 residues long.

Input material: CD4+ T cells from PBMCs. The chain joins TRBV25-1 to TRBJ2-4, with D maybe TRBD2 (7 bases). The origin of this receptor is a human donor with multiple sclerosis. DNA of the CDR3: TGTGCCAGCAGCCTTAACGTAGGGGGGGGATCCAAAAACATTCAGTACTTC. This translates into CASSLNVGGGSKNIQYF.